This T cell receptor beta chain came from a study of blood T cell repertoires in COVID-19 (dated by TCRdb to the early 2020s). Notes on the research overall: Samples from collaborators originated in the United States, Italy and Spain and spanned both the acute and convalescent phases of COVID-19. Nearly every sample came with metadata listing a de-identified subject ID, COVID-19 status, age in years and sex. Where HLA class I and class II types were available, the types were taken from metadata supplied by the sample provider, not from assay-based typing. The material from the prospective study consisted of cDNA or gDNA derived from T cells, B-cell-depleted T cells, or PBMCs. The repertoires were made available in a free public database intended to serve as a resource for research on the immune response to SARS-CoV-2. The samples were drawn from two sources: the first 160 participants of the ongoing ImmuneRACE study, and approximately 1,300 subjects contributed by 6 global collaborators. The dataset comprised deeply sampled blood TCRbeta repertoires from subjects exposed to, actively infected with, or recovered from COVID-19. Results and caveats for the whole study, not just this receptor: The quantity of clinical and demographic metadata differed by source and by participant and was supplied without curation.

From its cysteine to its phenylalanine, the CDR3 spans 18 amino acids. CDR3 DNA is the only sequence kept; it has 54 bases, read in frame from the first base. Here V drops 4 bases and J drops 1 base, and the junction holds 7 bases not matched to any gene. CDR1 and CDR2 are read off the germline V gene as KGHSH and LQKENI. One collaborating source in Seattle enrolled patients while the patients were actively infected and followed the patients over time throughout the course of disease. Whole blood was collected in K2EDTA tubes by collaborating institutions according to the institutions' own protocols. For TCRbeta analysis, collaborators shipped samples in one of three forms: frozen whole blood, isolated PBMCs, or DNA extracted from either of those sample types. TCRbeta CDR3 regions were amplified from genomic DNA by means of the immunoSEQ Assay, a bias-controlled multiplex PCR. Regarding the original processing steps: Within the assay, amplification of reference gene primers was used to estimate how many nucleated cells each sample contained. Sequence reads were collapsed and filtered to measure the absolute abundance of every unique TCRbeta CDR3 rearrangement. For each sample, productive Simpson clonality was calculated by taking the square root of Simpson's diversity index across productive rearrangements. TCRdb stores this immuneACCESS table with in-frame sequences only. Part of the clones is absent; in the studies checked, under half of the shortfall reflects unresolved V genes, and no reason is known for the rest. V, J and clone size are taken as reported in that table, and D and trimming were inferred from the DNA itself. Here the sample has 300,000 to 450,000 clones; approximately 87% occur a single time. Of the sample, roughly 2.1% falls within the top ten clones.

Comment on this clone: The antigen it binds to is not known. Per-base quality was not reported, and no clone a single base away is much larger than it.

The rearranged segments are TRBV18 and TRBJ2-5; TRBD2 lines up with 15 middle nucleotides. This TCR was sampled from a woman aged 55-75 years with COVID-19, enrolled during active disease. Sequenced sample: peripheral blood. The DNA reads as follows: TGTGCCAGCTCACAACGGACTAGCGGGGGGGCTAGCCAAGAGACCCAGTACTTC. It translates to CASSQRTSGGASQETQYF.